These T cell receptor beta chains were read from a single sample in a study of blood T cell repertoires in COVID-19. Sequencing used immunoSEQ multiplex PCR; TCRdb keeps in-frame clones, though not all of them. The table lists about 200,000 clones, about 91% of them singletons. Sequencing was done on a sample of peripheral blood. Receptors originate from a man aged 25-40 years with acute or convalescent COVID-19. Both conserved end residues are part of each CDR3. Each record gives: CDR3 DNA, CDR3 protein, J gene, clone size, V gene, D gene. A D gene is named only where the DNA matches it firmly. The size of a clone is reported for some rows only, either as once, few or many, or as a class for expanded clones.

DNA: TGTGCCAGCAGCTTGTCCGGGACACAAGACAATGAGCAGTTCTTC
CDR3: CASSLSGTQDNEQFF
J: TRBJ2-1
size: NA
V: TRBV5-4
D: NA

DNA: TGCGCCAGCAGCCAAGGTCCGGGTTTAGGCTACACCTTC
CDR3: CASSQGPGLGYTF
J: TRBJ1-2
size: NA
V: TRBV4-1
D: NA

DNA: TGCGCCAGCAGGGCAGGGGTTACAGATACGCAGTATTTT
CDR3: CASRAGVTDTQYF
J: TRBJ2-3
size: once
V: TRBV5-1
D: NA

DNA: TGTGCCAGCAATCCCCTAGGGGTCAATGAGCAGTTCTTC
CDR3: CASNPLGVNEQFF
J: TRBJ2-1
size: many
V: TRBV2
D: NA

DNA: TGTGCCAGCAGTGAATTGGCGGGGGGCTACGAGCAGTACTTC
CDR3: CASSELAGGYEQYF
J: TRBJ2-7
size: NA
V: TRBV6-1
D: TRBD2

DNA: TGTGCCAGCAGCTTGACTAGCGGGGTGTACAATGAGCAGTTCTTC
CDR3: CASSLTSGVYNEQFF
J: TRBJ2-1
size: NA
V: TRBV7-3
D: TRBD2

DNA: TGTGCCAGTAGTATTGGGACAAATTACGAGCAGTACTTC
CDR3: CASSIGTNYEQYF
J: TRBJ2-7
size: NA
V: TRBV19
D: NA

DNA: TGTGCCAGCAGTCCGGACTCAAACACTGAAGCTTTCTTT
CDR3: CASSPDSNTEAFF
J: TRBJ1-1
size: NA
V: TRBV6-5
D: NA

DNA: TGTGCCTGGAGTCGACTAGCGGGGGCTAATGAGCAGTTCTTC
CDR3: CAWSRLAGANEQFF
J: TRBJ2-1
size: NA
V: TRBV30
D: TRBD2

DNA: TGCAGCGTTGGCAGCGCCAAGACCTACGAGCAGTACTTC
CDR3: CSVGSAKTYEQYF
J: TRBJ2-7
size: NA
V: TRBV29-1
D: NA

DNA: TGCAGCGTAGCCCCCGCTGTCGGAGAGACCCAGTACTTC
CDR3: CSVAPAVGETQYF
J: TRBJ2-5
size: NA
V: TRBV29-1
D: NA

DNA: TGCGCCAGCAACGGCGGGCAAAGCTCCTACGAGCAGTACTTC
CDR3: CASNGGQSSYEQYF
J: TRBJ2-7
size: NA
V: TRBV5-1
D: NA

DNA: TGTGCCAGCAGTTTATTGCCCGGGACAGGGGTGGACACCATATATTTT
CDR3: CASSLLPGTGVDTIYF
J: TRBJ1-3
size: NA
V: TRBV28
D: TRBD1

DNA: TGCGCCAGCAGCTTGGGGGTCCAGACACCGAACACTGAAGCTTTCTTT
CDR3: CASSLGVQTPNTEAFF
J: TRBJ1-1
size: NA
V: TRBV5-1
D: NA

DNA: TGTGCCACCAATACAGGGAATCAGCCCCAGCATTTT
CDR3: CATNTGNQPQHF
J: TRBJ1-5
size: NA
V: TRBV24-1
D: NA

DNA: TGTGCCAGCAGTTCAGCCATGACAGCCCTTTCGAGTTCACCCCTCCACTTT
CDR3: CASSSAMTALSSSPLHF
J: TRBJ1-6
size: NA
V: TRBV27
D: NA

DNA: TGTGCCAGCATATCGGGGGAAACCCTAGGGCAGTACTTC
CDR3: CASISGETLGQYF
J: TRBJ2-7
size: NA
V: TRBV2
D: NA

DNA: TGTGCCAGCAGCCAGACAGGGGGTGACAATGAGCAGTTCTTC
CDR3: CASSQTGGDNEQFF
J: TRBJ2-1
size: NA
V: TRBV7-3
D: TRBD1

DNA: TGTGCCACCAGTGATGGGGGGACAGGGTATGAAAAACTGTTTTTT
CDR3: CATSDGGTGYEKLFF
J: TRBJ1-4
size: once
V: TRBV24-1
D: TRBD1

DNA: TGTGCCAGCAGCCCTAGCGGGGGAGCTAAGGAGACCCAGTACTTC
CDR3: CASSPSGGAKETQYF
J: TRBJ2-5
size: once
V: TRBV11-3
D: TRBD2

DNA: TGTGCCAGCAGCGTAGGGCAGGGGGCTAGGGAGACCCAGTACTTC
CDR3: CASSVGQGARETQYF
J: TRBJ2-5
size: NA
V: TRBV9
D: TRBD1

DNA: TGTGCCAGCTCACCAGACAGGGGGCTCTATGGCTACACCTTC
CDR3: CASSPDRGLYGYTF
J: TRBJ1-2
size: NA
V: TRBV18
D: TRBD1

DNA: TGTGCCTGGGGGACAGGGAATAACTATGGCTACACCTTC
CDR3: CAWGTGNNYGYTF
J: TRBJ1-2
size: NA
V: TRBV30
D: TRBD1

DNA: TGTGCCAGCTCTCCGGGACAGGGCACCTACAATGAGCAGTTCTTC
CDR3: CASSPGQGTYNEQFF
J: TRBJ2-1
size: NA
V: TRBV18
D: TRBD1

DNA: TGTGCCAGCAGTGAAGCGCGGTTCTACGAGCAGTACTTC
CDR3: CASSEARFYEQYF
J: TRBJ2-7
size: NA
V: TRBV2
D: NA

DNA: TGTGCCAGTAGTGTCTTGGGCGGGTGGGCCAAAAACATTCAGTACTTC
CDR3: CASSVLGGWAKNIQYF
J: TRBJ2-4
size: NA
V: TRBV19
D: NA

DNA: TGCGCCAGCAGCCGCAGGGGGGAAGATACGCAGTATTTT
CDR3: CASSRRGEDTQYF
J: TRBJ2-3
size: NA
V: TRBV4-1
D: NA

DNA: TGTGCCAGCAGTGAGATTCGAGGGTGGGAAAAACTGTTTTTT
CDR3: CASSEIRGWEKLFF
J: TRBJ1-4
size: NA
V: TRBV2
D: NA

DNA: TGTGCCAGCCCCTTAGCTTTCTTT
CDR3: CASPLAFF
J: TRBJ1-1
size: NA
V: TRBV7-9
D: NA

DNA: TGTGCCAGCCGTCTACTAGCTTCCGAGCAGTACTTC
CDR3: CASRLLASEQYF
J: TRBJ2-7
size: once
V: TRBV28
D: NA

DNA: TGTGCCAGCAGCAAAATCAGGTCCGCTAATGAAAAACTGTTTTTT
CDR3: CASSKIRSANEKLFF
J: TRBJ1-4
size: NA
V: TRBV21-1
D: NA

DNA: TGTGCCAGCACCATGGGGGGTTCTGGCTACGAGCAGTACTTC
CDR3: CASTMGGSGYEQYF
J: TRBJ2-7
size: once
V: TRBV6-5
D: NA

DNA: TGTGCCAGCAGCCTCGGGAGGGTTAATTCACCCCTCCACTTT
CDR3: CASSLGRVNSPLHF
J: TRBJ1-6
size: NA
V: TRBV9
D: NA

DNA: TGTGCCAGCAGCTTATTTCGGTACGAGCAGTACTTC
CDR3: CASSLFRYEQYF
J: TRBJ2-7
size: NA
V: TRBV11-2
D: NA

DNA: TGTGCCAGCAGTTCTCCGGGACAGGGGTCAGATACGCAGTATTTT
CDR3: CASSSPGQGSDTQYF
J: TRBJ2-3
size: NA
V: TRBV28
D: TRBD1

DNA: TGCGCCAGCAGCTTGGAGGGCGGGAGCTCCGATGAGCAGTTCTTC
CDR3: CASSLEGGSSDEQFF
J: TRBJ2-1
size: NA
V: TRBV5-1
D: TRBD2

DNA: TGCGCCAGCAGCCAAGATCGGGTAGCGGGGGCAACAGATACGCAGTATTTT
CDR3: CASSQDRVAGATDTQYF
J: TRBJ2-3
size: NA
V: TRBV4-1
D: TRBD2

DNA: TGTGCCAGTAGTATCATCGGGAGAAGCAATCAGCCCCAGCATTTT
CDR3: CASSIIGRSNQPQHF
J: TRBJ1-5
size: NA
V: TRBV19
D: NA

DNA: TGCAGTGCTAGAGTAGCAGCAACGCAGTATTTT
CDR3: CSARVAATQYF
J: TRBJ2-3
size: NA
V: TRBV20-1
D: NA

DNA: TGTGCCAGCAGTGACGGGACAGAATTGGAGTACTTC
CDR3: CASSDGTELEYF
J: TRBJ2-7
size: NA
V: TRBV6-1
D: TRBD1

DNA: TGTGCCAGCTCATTGGGCGGGAGTCCCACAGATACGCAGTATTTT
CDR3: CASSLGGSPTDTQYF
J: TRBJ2-3
size: NA
V: TRBV18
D: TRBD2

DNA: TGTGCCTGGAGTGGCAGGGAGCAGTACTTC
CDR3: CAWSGREQYF
J: TRBJ2-7
size: NA
V: TRBV30
D: NA

DNA: TGTGCCAGCAGCTTTTGGACAGGCACAGTGACTGGGTTAAATTCACCCCTCCACTTT
CDR3: CASSFWTGTVTGLNSPLHF
J: TRBJ1-6
size: few
V: TRBV7-9
D: TRBD1

DNA: TGTGCCTGGAGTACCGGACAGGGAATCGATGGCTACACCTTC
CDR3: CAWSTGQGIDGYTF
J: TRBJ1-2
size: NA
V: TRBV30
D: TRBD1

DNA: TGTGCCAGCAGCCAGGGAGCGGACCCTAGCTACGAGCAGTACTTC
CDR3: CASSQGADPSYEQYF
J: TRBJ2-7
size: NA
V: TRBV14
D: NA

DNA: TGTGCCAGCAGTGTTTCGGCAGGGGCAGGAAACACCATATATTTT
CDR3: CASSVSAGAGNTIYF
J: TRBJ1-3
size: NA
V: TRBV2
D: NA

DNA: TGTGCTACTAGACCTAGTTTGATCTACGAGCAGTACTTC
CDR3: CATRPSLIYEQYF
J: TRBJ2-7
size: NA
V: TRBV28
D: NA

DNA: TGTGCCAGCTCATCAGGTGACGGGGAGCTGTTTTTT
CDR3: CASSSGDGELFF
J: TRBJ2-2
size: NA
V: TRBV18
D: NA

DNA: TGTGCAAGTCGTCGCCGGGAATTTAATTTCCTTAATCAGCCCCAGCATTTT
CDR3: CASRRREFNFLNQPQHF
J: TRBJ1-5
size: NA
V: TRBV12-2
D: NA

DNA: TGTGCCAGTAGCCATACTAGCACAGATACGCAGTATTTT
CDR3: CASSHTSTDTQYF
J: TRBJ2-3
size: NA
V: TRBV19
D: NA

DNA: TGTGCCAGCAGTCCCGGGACAGGCGTCGGGGGTGTGTCCTACGAGCAGTACTTC
CDR3: CASSPGTGVGGVSYEQYF
J: TRBJ2-7
size: once
V: TRBV6-6
D: TRBD1

DNA: TGTGCCAGCAGTGCCAGGACAGGGGTTGCCGGAAACACCATATATTTT
CDR3: CASSARTGVAGNTIYF
J: TRBJ1-3
size: NA
V: TRBV2
D: TRBD1

DNA: TGTGCCAGCAGCCCCAGGAGGGCTGGGGCCAACGTCCTGACTTTC
CDR3: CASSPRRAGANVLTF
J: TRBJ2-6
size: NA
V: TRBV6-5
D: NA

DNA: TGCGCCAGCAGCTTCCTACAGGGGGCAGGTGAGCAGTTCTTC
CDR3: CASSFLQGAGEQFF
J: TRBJ2-1
size: once
V: TRBV5-1
D: TRBD1

DNA: TGTGCCAGCAGTCAGGACATCTTTAGCAATCAGCCCCAGCATTTT
CDR3: CASSQDIFSNQPQHF
J: TRBJ1-5
size: once
V: TRBV6-5
D: NA

DNA: TGTGCCAGCAGCTTGGGGTGGCGGGTCGGGGAGCAGTTCTTC
CDR3: CASSLGWRVGEQFF
J: TRBJ2-1
size: NA
V: TRBV7-8
D: NA

DNA: TGTGCCAGCCGGAGAGGAAGGCCCGGGGAGCTGTTTTTT
CDR3: CASRRGRPGELFF
J: TRBJ2-2
size: NA
V: TRBV2
D: NA

DNA: TGTGCCAGTAGTACCCTAGGACAGGGGTTTCGCCAGTACTTC
CDR3: CASSTLGQGFRQYF
J: TRBJ2-7
size: NA
V: TRBV19
D: TRBD1

DNA: TGTGCCAGTAGTACGCCGTGGTCGACAGGGGGAGCGGATGGCTACACCTTC
CDR3: CASSTPWSTGGADGYTF
J: TRBJ1-2
size: NA
V: TRBV19
D: TRBD1

DNA: TGTGCCTGGAGCTTGGGACTAGCGGGTAGCACAGATACGCAGTATTTT
CDR3: CAWSLGLAGSTDTQYF
J: TRBJ2-3
size: NA
V: TRBV30
D: TRBD2